This T cell receptor beta chain was documented in a study of T cells in localized non-small cell lung cancer. Regarding the study as a whole: Longer overall survival associated with higher blood T cell density; shorter survival with higher adjacent-lung clonality. Peak T cell clonality was found in uninvolved adjacent lung, exceeding tumor. A median of about 58 of the top 100 tumor clones appeared in adjacent lung, which was paired and uninvolved.

Points on this clone: What it recognizes is unknown.

Only in-frame clones appear in the TCRdb table, and some are missing; sequencing was by immunoSEQ multiplex PCR. The table lists around 26,000 clones, more than 65% of them singletons. V shed 6 bases, J shed 4 bases, and the junction held 7 bases outside the gene matches. Germline CDR1 is SGHAT and CDR2 is FQNNGV. The CDR3 length is 14 residues. Here the sequenced sample was peripheral blood, taken before any cancer treatment. The chain combines TRBV11-2 with TRBJ1-2; 8 nucleotides match TRBD1. The origin of this receptor is a man aged 35-75 years with stage III squamous cell lung carcinoma. CDR3 sequence (DNA): TGTGCCAGCAGAGTAGGACAGGGACCCTATGGCTACACCTTC. Translated, it gives CASRVGQGPYGYTF.